A single sample is the source of the 30 T cell receptor beta chains below, sequenced in a study of blood T cell repertoires in COVID-19. Only in-frame clones appear in the TCRdb table, and some are missing; sequencing was by immunoSEQ multiplex PCR. The table lists hundreds of thousands of clones, 86% of them singletons. The sequencing sample was made of peripheral blood. These TCRs come from a woman in her twenties or thirties with active or convalescent COVID-19.

The chain employs TRBV6-5 and TRBJ2-2, with D perhaps matching TRBD1 (6 bases). CDR1 is MNHEY, CDR2 SVGAGI, per germline. The CDR3 covers 13 residues. V gave up 6 bases and J gave up 7 bases, with 12 bases separating them. CDR3 amino acids: CASSPLTGGELFF. The CDR3 DNA sequence: TGTGCCAGCAGCCCACTGACAGGCGGGGAGCTGTTTTTT.

The CDR3 region has the DNA TGTGCCAGCAGTGAAGCTGTGGCGCAGGGCTACGAGCAGTACTTC. Protein product: CASSEAVAQGYEQYF. The rearrangement joins TRBV6-1 to TRBJ2-7, with D maybe TRBD1 (5 bases). Germline values: CDR1 MNHNS, CDR2 SASEGT. The CDR3 consists of 15 residues. V dropped 0 bases and J dropped 3 bases, with 12 bases sitting between them.

The rearrangement links TRBV5-1 to TRBJ2-6, with 11 bases matching TRBD1. There are 17 residues in the CDR3. The germline V gene has CDR1 SGHRS and CDR2 YFSETQ. The V gene end was trimmed by 4 bases and the J gene end by 1 base; junction bases not matched to a gene: 4. The CDR3 DNA reads as TGCGCCAGCAGCCACGGGACAGGGGGTTCTGGGGCCAACGTCCTGACTTTC. Translation gives CASSHGTGGSGANVLTF.

The V call is TRBV4-1, the J call TRBJ1-1, with 8 bases lining up with TRBD1. CDR1 MGHRA and CDR2 YSYEKL come from the germline V gene. This CDR3 comprises 15 residues. The ends lost 2 bases at V and 1 base at J; junction bases unmatched: 3. The CDR3 spells CASSQLDRGNTEAFF. The CDR3 coding sequence is TGCGCCAGCAGCCAACTTGACAGGGGGAACACTGAAGCTTTCTTT.

The chain links TRBV28 to TRBJ2-7; possibly TRBD2 for D (7 bases). The CDR3 runs 14 residues. The V end lost 3 bases, the J end lost 6 bases, and 15 bases lay between the germline ends. Germline CDR1 and CDR2: MDHEN and SYDVKM. In DNA, the CDR3 is TGTGCCAGCAGTTTGGGCGGGAGCAGGGGCGAGCAGTACTTC. This codes for CASSLGGSRGEQYF.

This sequence joins TRBV27 and TRBJ1-1; D might be TRBD1 (6 bases). This CDR3 contains 16 residues. Germline CDR1 reads MNHEY; CDR2 reads SMNVEV (reference sequence). V was pared by 5 bases and J by 1 base, with 17 bases between. The CDR3 DNA reads as TGTGCCAGCAGTCCCACCACAGGGATGCCGAACACTGAAGCTTTCTTT. This gives the protein CASSPTTGMPNTEAFF.

The V and J genes are TRBV5-4 and TRBJ2-5; unclear D gene. The CDR3 is 13 residues long. Germline loops: CDR1 SGHNT, CDR2 YYREEE (reference sequence). The V and J ends lost 4 bases and 1 base respectively, with 8 bases between them. CDR3 residues: CASSPPGQETQYF. The CDR3 DNA reads TGTGCCAGCAGCCCGCCCGGCCAAGAGACCCAGTACTTC.

This chain connects TRBV7-9 to TRBJ1-1, with D hard to call. The CDR3 is made up of 15 amino acids. Trimming took 5 bases from V and 5 from J, leaving 18 bases between them. CDR1 and CDR2 (germline): SEHNR, FQNEAQ (reference sequence). CDR3 region: CASSDTAFGGTEAFF. CDR3 nucleotides: TGTGCCAGCAGCGATACCGCCTTCGGCGGGACTGAAGCTTTCTTT.

The V gene is TRBV10-2, the J gene TRBJ1-3; D gene uncertain. This CDR3 is 14 amino acids long. Trimming left V 5 bases short and J 2 bases short, with 10 bases between. The germline V gene encodes CDR1 WSHSY and CDR2 SAAADI. The CDR3 loop reads CASSSGIPGNTIYF. The CDR3 DNA reads TGCGCCAGCAGTTCGGGTATCCCTGGAAACACCATATATTTT.

The sample holds a few counts of this clone. The V call is TRBV5-1, the J call TRBJ1-6; D remains unclear. CDR1 and CDR2 from the germline V gene are SGHRS and YFSETQ. There are 16 residues in the CDR3. V lost 1 base, J lost 6 bases, and 14 bases lay in between. The CDR3 sequence: CASSLNGGMGNSPLHF. In DNA form, the CDR3 reads TGCGCCAGCAGCTTGAATGGCGGAATGGGTAATTCACCCCTCCACTTT.

This clone appeared a few times. The chain has TRBV24-1 and TRBJ2-2; D is perhaps TRBD1 (5 bases). Germline loops: CDR1 KGHDR, CDR2 SFDVKD. There are 14 residues in the CDR3. Trimming took 4 bases from V and 1 from J, leaving 6 bases between them. CDR3 nucleotides: TGTGCCACCAGTGACAGGGAGAACACCGGGGAGCTGTTTTTT. Protein product: CATSDRENTGELFF.

V is TRBV27 and J is TRBJ1-5; D perhaps matches TRBD1 (6 bases). Germline V lookup: CDR1 MNHEY, CDR2 SMNVEV (reference sequence). With 6 bases removed from V and 5 bases from J, the gap between germline ends came to 14 bases. CDR3 length: 14 amino acids. The CDR3 protein is CASRKQGMHQPQHF. In nucleotides, the CDR3 is TGTGCCAGCAGGAAACAGGGCATGCATCAGCCCCAGCATTTT.

This chain joins TRBV3-1 (or the pseudogene TRBV3-2) and TRBJ2-1; 10 bases are shared with TRBD2. The length of the CDR3 is 16 residues. Germline V gives CDR1 LGHDT, CDR2 YNNKEL (reference sequence). V was pared by 6 bases and J by 6 bases, with 11 bases of the junction left unmatched. CDR3 DNA: TGTGCCAGCAGTACTATTAGCGGGGGGCCCATCAATGAGCAGTTCTTC. It encodes CASSTISGGPINEQFF.

This chain joins TRBV2 and TRBJ2-3, with D perhaps TRBD2 (5 bases). The CDR3 contains 13 residues. Germline CDR1 and CDR2: SNHLY and FYNNEI. The ends were cut back, 7 bases at V and 4 bases at J, with 12 bases in the middle. CDR3 residues: CASTRGGADTQYF. The DNA for the CDR3 is TGTGCCAGCACCCGGGGTGGGGCAGATACGCAGTATTTT.

The rearrangement joins TRBV5-1 to TRBJ1-4; 8 nucleotides agree with TRBD1. This CDR3 has 15 residues. V shed 4 bases and J 4 bases; nucleotides not matched to a gene: 6. Germline-derived CDR1 and CDR2 are SGHRS and YFSETQ. In DNA form, the CDR3 reads TGCGCCAGCAGCGGACAGGGTTTCTATAATGAAAAACTGTTTTTT. Translated, it gives CASSGQGFYNEKLFF.

The chain couples TRBV4-1 to TRBJ1-6; D not resolved. Trimming took off 1 base at V and 7 bases at J, with 11 bases between the two ends. Germline V gene lookup returns CDR1 MGHRA and CDR2 YSYEKL. The CDR3 spans 15 residues. The CDR3 spells CASSQVAGENSPLHF. The CDR3 DNA sequence: TGCGCCAGCAGCCAAGTGGCCGGGGAAAATTCACCCCTCCACTTT.

The V gene is TRBV18, the J gene TRBJ2-2, with 7 bases that match TRBD2. The V and J ends lost 3 bases and 6 bases, in that order; junction bases with no gene match: 10. Germline V gene sequence: CDR1 KGHSH, CDR2 LQKENI. The CDR3 runs to 16 residues. DNA of the CDR3: TGTGCCAGCTCACCCGCGGGGGAGTCGGGTTCCGGGGAGCTGTTTTTT. This codes for CASSPAGESGSGELFF.

The chain carries TRBV28 and TRBJ2-2, with 8 bases identical to TRBD2. Trimming cost V 6 bases and J 0 bases; bases outside gene matches: 12. Germline CDR1 reads MDHEN; CDR2 reads SYDVKM. The CDR3 runs to 18 residues. The CDR3 DNA reads TGTGCCAGCAGCTCCACGGGACTAGTTATCCCGAACACCGGGGAGCTGTTTTTT. It encodes CASSSTGLVIPNTGELFF.

The chain couples TRBV19 to TRBJ2-3; 9 bases match TRBD1. The germline gives CDR1 LNHDA, CDR2 SQIVND (reference sequence). CDR3 size: 15 residues. V was clipped by 3 bases and J by 6 bases; unmatched bases: 7. CDR3 protein: CASSIQGQGMDTQYF. The CDR3 bases are TGTGCCAGTAGTATTCAGGGACAGGGAATGGATACGCAGTATTTT.

V is TRBV7-9 and J is TRBJ2-2; 11 bases fit TRBD1. Trimming removed 7 bases from V and 4 bases from J; junction bases left unmatched: 5. The CDR3 covers 15 residues. CDR1 and CDR2 (germline): SEHNR, FQNEAQ (reference sequence). The CDR3 here is CASIPGTGGTGELFF. The DNA for the CDR3 is TGTGCCAGCATTCCTGGGACAGGGGGCACCGGGGAGCTGTTTTTT.

V gene TRBV11-3 combines with J gene TRBJ2-3; 7 nucleotides align to TRBD1. Germline V gives CDR1 SGHNT, CDR2 YENEEA. V lost 5 bases, J lost 3 bases, and 5 bases stayed unmatched. This CDR3 has 14 residues. This CDR3 is CASSAGGWTDTQYF. The CDR3 DNA reads as TGTGCCAGCAGCGCAGGGGGTTGGACAGATACGCAGTATTTT.

This chain uses TRBV2 with TRBJ1-1; TRBD1 matches at 7 bases. The CDR3 totals 13 residues. V was pared by 1 base and J by 9 bases, with 5 bases of the junction left unmatched. From germline, CDR1 is SNHLY and CDR2 FYNNEI. The CDR3 DNA follows: TGTGCCAGCAGTGAAGTTGGGACAGCTCAAGCTTTCTTT. This translates into CASSEVGTAQAFF.

The chain is built from TRBV11-2 and TRBJ2-5, with unresolved D. V was clipped by 1 base and J by 3 bases, with 18 bases between them. This CDR3 spans 17 amino acids. CDR1 is SGHAT, CDR2 FQNNGV, per germline. Here the CDR3 reads CASSLAVETLPEETQYF. CDR3 DNA sequence: TGTGCCAGCAGCTTAGCGGTGGAGACTCTACCAGAAGAGACCCAGTACTTC. The complete variable domain, with remaining parts taken from reference TRBV11-2 and TRBJ2-5, reads EAGVAQSPRYKIIEKRQSVAFWCNPISGHATLYWYQQILGQGPKLLIQFQNNGVVDDSQLPKDRFSAERLKGVDSTLKIQPAKLEDSAVYLCASSLAVETLPEETQYFGPGTRLLVL.

The rearrangement uses TRBV9 and TRBJ1-1; D gene uncertain. Germline CDR1 SGDLS, CDR2 YYNGEE. V lost 3 bases, J lost 5 bases, and 8 bases lay in between. The CDR3 is 12 residues long. The CDR3 protein is CASSAGETEAFF. DNA of the CDR3: TGTGCCAGCAGCGCCGGGGAGACTGAAGCTTTCTTT.

The genes are TRBV27 and TRBJ2-7; 9 nucleotides line up with TRBD1. In germline, CDR1 is MNHEY, CDR2 SMNVEV (reference sequence). Losses at the gene ends were 2 bases for V and 6 bases for J; bases not matched to a gene: 5. The CDR3 covers 14 residues. The chain's CDR3 is CASSLGTGHAEQYF. The CDR3 coding sequence is TGTGCCAGCAGTTTAGGGACAGGGCACGCCGAGCAGTACTTC.

The chain links TRBV5-4 to TRBJ2-1; 9 bases map to TRBD2. Trimming took 2 bases from V and 7 from J; bases not matched to a gene: 4. Per germline, CDR1 SGHNT and CDR2 YYREEE (reference sequence). This CDR3 region has 14 residues. CDR3 nucleotides: TGTGCCAGCAGCTTTCTGGCGGGAGGGAATGAGCAGTTCTTC. Its protein is CASSFLAGGNEQFF. The full variable domain, its missing parts supplied by reference TRBV5-4 and TRBJ2-1, is ETGVTQSPTHLIKTRGQQVTLRCSSQSGHNTVSWYQQALGQGPQFIFQYYREEENGRGNFPPRFSGLQFPNYSSELNVNALELDDSALYLCASSFLAGGNEQFFGPGTRLTVL.

J is TRBJ2-5 and V is TRBV25-1; TRBD2 might be the D (6 bases). V was shortened by 5 bases and J by 3 bases, with 10 bases between the two germline ends. Germline V gene lookup returns CDR1 MGHDK and CDR2 SYGVNS. CDR3 length: 13 residues. CDR3 sequence: CASSSGVEETQYF. The CDR3 DNA reads as TGTGCCAGCAGTTCGGGGGTAGAAGAGACCCAGTACTTC.

This rearrangement joins TRBV29-1 to TRBJ1-2; D gene ambiguous. The CDR3 sequence is 13 residues long. The ends were cut back, 7 bases at V and 5 bases at J, with 17 bases in the middle. CDR1 SQVTM and CDR2 ANQGSEA come from the germline V gene. CDR3 amino acids: CSAEPTPGYGYTF. DNA for the CDR3: TGCAGCGCCGAACCCACGCCGGGTTATGGCTACACCTTC.

The sample holds a few counts of this clone. J is TRBJ1-2 and V is TRBV18; 10 nucleotides line up with TRBD1. Germline V gene data show CDR1 as KGHSH and CDR2 as LQKENI. The CDR3 spans 16 residues. After removal of 0 bases from V and 2 bases from J, the junction contained 3 bases not matched to a gene. CDR3 DNA: TGTGCCAGCTCACCACCGACGGGACAGGGGAACTATGGCTACACCTTC. Its protein is CASSPPTGQGNYGYTF.

The chain recombines TRBV5-1 with TRBJ2-5; the D gene is possibly TRBD2 (5 bases). V was cut by 0 bases and J by 7 bases, with 19 bases left in between. CDR1 and CDR2 (germline): SGHRS, YFSETQ. The CDR3 has 16 residues. CDR3 in amino acids: CASSLEPGPSSGTQYF. In nucleotides, the CDR3 is TGCGCCAGCAGCTTGGAACCGGGTCCTAGCTCGGGGACCCAGTACTTC.